Shown below are 17 T cell receptor beta chains from a single sample sequenced in a study of shared T cell receptors in the human thymus. The assay was immunoSEQ multiplex PCR, and TCRdb's table has in-frame clones only and misses some. The table records hundreds of thousands of clones, approximately 80% of them present only once. This sample was also put to use in a study of human thymus T cells.

Sample: thymocytes. These receptors originate from a boy younger than two with a congenital heart defect.

This chain joins TRBV6-5 and TRBJ2-2, with 8 bases identical to TRBD1. V shed 6 bases, J shed 4 bases, and the junction held 7 bases outside the gene matches. This CDR3 comprises 15 residues. The germline CDR1 and CDR2 sequences are MNHEY and SVGAGI. This CDR3 is CASSPDRAGTGELFF. The CDR3 region has the DNA TGTGCCAGCAGCCCGGACAGGGCGGGCACCGGGGAGCTGTTTTTT.

The V gene is TRBV25-1, the J gene TRBJ2-7, with D possibly being TRBD1 (6 bases). Per the germline V gene, CDR1 is MGHDK and CDR2 is SYGVNS. The CDR3 contains 16 residues. The ends were cut back, 4 bases at V and 4 bases at J, with 20 bases in the middle. CDR3 sequence (DNA): TGTGCCAGCAGTGCCATACCGGGACATGGGGGATACGAGCAGTACTTC. Residues: CASSAIPGHGGYEQYF.

The chain employs TRBV12-5 and TRBJ1-2; TRBD1 matches at 7 bases. V lost 6 bases, J lost 6 bases, and 13 bases stayed unmatched. CDR3 length: 15 amino acids. In germline, CDR1 is LGHNT, CDR2 FRNRAP. The CDR3 coding sequence is TGTGCTAGTGGCCCCGTCCGATACAGGGGTAATGGCTACACCTTC. Translated: CASGPVRYRGNGYTF.

The CDR3 spells CASSLVERYEQYF. CDR3 bases: TGTGCCAGCAGCTTAGTTGAACGCTATGAGCAGTACTTC. The genes are TRBV7-2 and TRBJ2-7; the D is unclear. The CDR3 spans 13 residues. Trimming took 1 base from V and 7 from J, leaving 11 bases between them. Germline V lookup: CDR1 SGHTA, CDR2 FQGNSA.

This clone has only a few counts. As DNA, the CDR3 is TGTGCCAGCAGAGAGGGCCACTATGGCTACACCTTC. Protein product: CASREGHYGYTF. The V gene is TRBV5-6, the J gene TRBJ1-2; D is unresolved. The germline V gene has CDR1 SGHDT and CDR2 YYEEEE. V was cut by 5 bases and J by 3 bases, with 8 bases left in between. This CDR3 is built from 12 residues.

With regard to this clone: Other DNA sequences in this specimen translate into the identical CDR3. The rearrangement joins TRBV2 to TRBJ2-7; D perhaps matches TRBD2 (5 bases). V was cut by 6 bases and J by 2 bases, with 14 bases left in between. In germline, CDR1 is SNHLY, CDR2 FYNNEI. This CDR3 region has 14 residues. CDR3 DNA sequence: TGTGCCAGCAGCGAATTGGCGGGTACCTACGAGCAGTACTTC. Protein product: CASSELAGTYEQYF.

The gene calls are TRBV18 and TRBJ2-5; D is perhaps TRBD1 (6 bases). Per the germline V gene, CDR1 is KGHSH and CDR2 is LQKENI. V gave up 4 bases and J gave up 7 bases, with 13 bases separating them. The CDR3 covers 13 residues. CDR3 bases: TGTGCCAGCTCACTCAGGGGTGGGGGGACCCAGTACTTC. Amino acids: CASSLRGGGTQYF.

This rearrangement joins TRBV28 to TRBJ1-5, with 8 bases identical to TRBD1. J lost 2 bases, V lost 3 bases, and 15 bases had no gene match. The CDR3 sequence is 19 residues long. CDR1 and CDR2 (germline): MDHEN, SYDVKM. This CDR3 is CASSLFPKTGGRGNQPQHF. Written as DNA, the CDR3 is TGTGCCAGCAGTTTGTTCCCAAAAACAGGGGGAAGGGGCAATCAGCCCCAGCATTTT.

The chain joins TRBV19 to TRBJ2-4, with D perhaps matching TRBD2 (5 bases). Trimming pared 5 bases from V and 8 bases from J, leaving 19 bases between. CDR3 length: 15 residues. Per the germline V gene, CDR1 is LNHDA and CDR2 is SQIVND (reference sequence). CDR3 nucleotides: TGTGCCAGTAGTTCCTCTCTGGGTAGCGTGGACATTCAGTACTTC. This translates into CASSSSLGSVDIQYF.

This clone was recorded a few times. The chain recombines TRBV2 with TRBJ2-5, with D perhaps matching TRBD2 (5 bases). The CDR3 runs 12 residues. Looked up from germline, CDR1 is SNHLY and CDR2 is FYNNEI. Trimming removed 7 bases at V and 5 bases at J, with 11 bases between. The CDR3 sequence: CASIGRGETQYF. The CDR3 region has the DNA TGTGCCAGCATCGGACGCGGGGAGACCCAGTACTTC.

This sequence joins TRBV30 and TRBJ2-7; the match to TRBD1 covers 8 bases. Germline lookup yields CDR1 GTSNPN and CDR2 SVGIG (reference sequence). The CDR3 covers 15 residues. The V segment lost 3 bases and the J segment 2 bases; nucleotides outside the gene matches: 9. CDR3 sequence reads: CAWRDSGTGPYEQYF. DNA of the CDR3: TGTGCCTGGAGGGACTCCGGGACAGGACCCTACGAGCAGTACTTC.

V and J are TRBV9 and TRBJ2-2; D perhaps matches TRBD1 (7 bases). This CDR3 comprises 18 residues. Looked up from germline, CDR1 is SGDLS and CDR2 is YYNGEE. V lost 0 bases and J 0 bases, leaving 15 bases between the germline ends. CDR3 sequence reads: CASSVDGAGQTNTGELFF. CDR3 coding DNA: TGTGCCAGCAGCGTAGACGGCGCGGGACAGACGAACACCGGGGAGCTGTTTTTT.

The CDR3 spells CSVENRRTGVTQETQYF. The CDR3, as DNA: TGCAGCGTTGAAAATCGGAGGACAGGGGTGACCCAAGAGACCCAGTACTTC. V and J are TRBV29-1 and TRBJ2-5, with 9 bases aligning to TRBD1. The CDR3 totals 17 residues. V trimming: 2 bases; J trimming: 1 base; junction bases outside the gene matches: 11. Germline CDR1 and CDR2: SQVTM and ANQGSEA.

The V call is TRBV9, the J call TRBJ2-3; 11 bases match TRBD2. The V gene's germline CDR1 is SGDLS and CDR2 YYNGEE. Germline trimming cut 4 bases from V and 11 bases from J; bases unmatched to any gene: 18. The CDR3 length is 17 residues. The CDR3 loop is CASSPPLAGGVSVGQYF. CDR3 DNA sequence: TGTGCCAGCAGCCCACCGCTAGCGGGAGGTGTATCAGTCGGGCAGTATTTT.

The rearrangement links TRBV2 to TRBJ2-1, with a possible D match to TRBD2 (7 bases). V dropped 3 bases and J dropped 5 bases, with 17 bases sitting between them. Germline V gene sequence: CDR1 SNHLY, CDR2 FYNNEI. This CDR3 has 16 residues. The CDR3 region is CASSDYGGGAHNEQFF. For the CDR3, the DNA is TGTGCCAGCAGTGACTACGGAGGGGGGGCACACAATGAGCAGTTCTTC.

CDR3 bases: TGTGCCAGCCGTAGACCAGGGGGGCATGGCTACACCTTC. As protein: CASRRPGGHGYTF. This sequence joins TRBV7-9 and TRBJ1-2; 7 bases are a match to TRBD1. CDR3 length: 13 residues. The germline CDR1 and CDR2 sequences are SEHNR and FQNEAQ (reference sequence). Germline trimming cut 8 bases from V and 6 bases from J; bases unmatched to any gene: 9.

This clone was seen a few times. The J gene is TRBJ2-7, the V gene TRBV7-7, with D possibly TRBD2 on 7 matching bases. Germline CDR1 is SSHAT and CDR2 is FNYEAQ (reference sequence). Trimming took off 5 bases at V and 9 bases at J, with 23 bases between the two ends. The CDR3 is made up of 15 amino acids. The CDR3 spells CASSPLRGPPPGQYF. Here the CDR3 DNA reads TGTGCCAGCAGCCCTCTGCGGGGGCCCCCCCCCGGGCAGTACTTC.